A selection of T cell receptor beta chains follows, all from one sample in a study of blood T cell repertoires in COVID-19. Repertoires were generated with immunoSEQ multiplex PCR, while TCRdb's copy carries only in-frame clones and drops some. This table has more than 200,000 clones, around 86% appearing once. Sequencing used PBMCs or T cells enriched from blood (not recorded which). Receptor source: a man aged 25-45 years in a cohort exposed to, infected with or recovered from COVID-19 (not recorded which). Each CDR3 is given with its conserved first and last residue. The D gene is left open where the match is weak. Expanded clones are given a class, and other clones once, few, many or no size at all.

j_call	v_call	d_call	clone_size	cdr3_aa	cdr3_nt
TRBJ2-1	TRBV9	NA	NA	CASSSGTSSYNEQFF	TGTGCCAGCAGCTCCGGGACATCCTCCTACAATGAGCAGTTCTTC
TRBJ1-2	TRBV6-5	TRBD1	NA	CASSLETGAVYGYTF	TGTGCCAGCAGTCTTGAGACAGGGGCGGTCTATGGCTACACCTTC
TRBJ1-5	TRBV2	NA	NA	CASRDSEGQPQHF	TGTGCCAGCCGAGACTCGGAGGGACAGCCCCAGCATTTT
TRBJ2-3	TRBV19	NA	NA	CASSMVASSRTDTQYF	TGTGCCAGTAGTATGGTGGCTAGCAGTCGCACAGATACGCAGTATTTT
TRBJ2-7	TRBV28	NA	NA	CASSLSLSYEQYF	TGTGCCAGCAGCTTATCCCTCTCCTACGAGCAGTACTTC
TRBJ2-2	TRBV6-1	NA	NA	CASSEGHYTGELFF	TGTGCCAGCAGTGAAGGCCACTACACCGGGGAGCTGTTTTTT
TRBJ2-5	TRBV7-7	TRBD2	few	CASSLFSGRMETQYF	TGTGCTAGCAGCTTATTTAGCGGGAGAATGGAGACCCAGTACTTC
TRBJ2-1	TRBV7-9	TRBD1	NA	CASSAGQGAAEQFF	TGTGCCAGCAGCGCTGGACAGGGGGCGGCTGAGCAGTTCTTC
TRBJ2-3	TRBV10-3	NA	NA	CAVRDFNTDTQYF	TGTGCCGTTCGGGACTTCAACACAGATACGCAGTATTTT
TRBJ1-4	TRBV29-1	NA	NA	CSVEDLTGDEKLFF	TGCAGCGTTGAAGATCTTACAGGTGATGAAAAACTGTTTTTT
TRBJ2-6	TRBV28	NA	NA	CASSSQDFSGANVLTF	TGTGCCAGCAGTTCACAAGACTTCTCTGGGGCCAACGTCCTGACTTTC
TRBJ2-1	TRBV27	TRBD2	NA	CASSPLAGAYNEQFF	TGTGCCAGCAGTCCACTAGCGGGAGCGTACAATGAGCAGTTCTTC
TRBJ1-6	TRBV7-9	NA	NA	CASSLSGQKPLHF	TGTGCCAGCAGCTTAAGTGGTCAGAAACCCCTCCACTTT
TRBJ1-1	TRBV7-8	TRBD1	NA	CASRTGAMNTEAFF	TGTGCCAGCCGGACAGGGGCAATGAACACTGAAGCTTTCTTT
TRBJ2-7	TRBV29-1	NA	NA	CSVVEPPYEQYF	TGCAGCGTTGTGGAGCCCCCCTACGAGCAGTACTTC
TRBJ2-7	TRBV6-1	NA	NA	CASSGQGLASTYEQYF	TGTGCCAGCAGTGGTCAGGGCCTAGCGTCTACCTACGAGCAGTACTTC
TRBJ2-7	TRBV7-9	TRBD1	NA	CASSSSDRVAQYF	TGTGCCAGCAGCTCATCCGACAGGGTTGCGCAGTACTTC
TRBJ2-1	TRBV27	NA	once	CASSERSVAWRNEQFF	TGTGCCAGCAGCGAGCGGTCGGTAGCGTGGCGCAATGAGCAGTTCTTC
TRBJ2-7	TRBV7-9	TRBD1	NA	CASRPLGQTYEQYF	TGTGCCAGCCGACCGCTGGGACAGACCTACGAGCAGTACTTC
TRBJ2-5	TRBV13	NA	NA	CASALEGLAREAQYF	TGTGCCAGCGCACTGGAGGGGTTGGCCAGAGAGGCCCAGTACTTC
TRBJ1-1	TRBV5-5	TRBD1	NA	CASSLKTTPMGRGDTEAFF	TGTGCCAGCAGCTTAAAAACAACCCCAATGGGCAGGGGGGACACTGAAGCTTTCTTT
TRBJ1-2	TRBV9	TRBD1	NA	CASSVSSGGTFGYTF	TGTGCCAGCAGCGTATCTTCAGGGGGCACGTTTGGCTACACCTTC
TRBJ2-1	TRBV10-3	NA	once	CAISESYEQFF	TGTGCCATCAGTGAGTCCTATGAGCAGTTCTTC
TRBJ2-1	TRBV7-3	NA	NA	CASSRPGINYNEQFF	TGTGCCAGCAGCCGCCCCGGGATTAACTACAATGAGCAGTTCTTC
TRBJ2-7	TRBV6-5	NA	NA	CASSYSGSYEQYF	TGTGCCAGCAGTTACAGCGGGTCCTACGAGCAGTACTTC
TRBJ1-6	TRBV7-9	TRBD1	NA	CASSSRDRNNSPLHF	TGTGCCAGCAGCAGCCGGGACAGGAATAATTCACCCCTCCACTTT
TRBJ1-2	TRBV28	TRBD1	once	CASSQPPGTGRRRGYTF	TGTGCCAGCAGTCAGCCGCCTGGGACAGGGCGCCGGCGAGGCTACACCTTC